This TCR beta chain emerged from a study of response to subunit inactivated influenza vaccine. Study findings and constraints: The authors suggested that every seasonal influenza vaccination recruits few new T cells.

This clonotype was detected a few times. Its target is not known. TCRdb analysed the RT-PCR reads with MiXCR anew, one entry per CDR3 protein. The sample consists of under 200,000 distinct CDR3 sequences, 11% of them appearing once. The origin of this receptor is a man between 45 and 60 years old who received an inactivated influenza vaccine. Sample: non-naive T cells sorted from PBMCs, taken roughly 46 days after vaccination.

In DNA, the CDR3 is TGTGCCAGCAGTTACTCGGACCACATTCAGTACTTC. Translation: CASSYSDHIQYF. The chain couples TRBV6-6 to TRBJ2-4; D is uncertain. There are 12 residues in the CDR3. Trimming took off 0 bases at V and 8 bases at J, with 5 bases between the two ends. CDR1 is MNHNY and CDR2 is SVGAGI in the germline V gene (reference sequence).